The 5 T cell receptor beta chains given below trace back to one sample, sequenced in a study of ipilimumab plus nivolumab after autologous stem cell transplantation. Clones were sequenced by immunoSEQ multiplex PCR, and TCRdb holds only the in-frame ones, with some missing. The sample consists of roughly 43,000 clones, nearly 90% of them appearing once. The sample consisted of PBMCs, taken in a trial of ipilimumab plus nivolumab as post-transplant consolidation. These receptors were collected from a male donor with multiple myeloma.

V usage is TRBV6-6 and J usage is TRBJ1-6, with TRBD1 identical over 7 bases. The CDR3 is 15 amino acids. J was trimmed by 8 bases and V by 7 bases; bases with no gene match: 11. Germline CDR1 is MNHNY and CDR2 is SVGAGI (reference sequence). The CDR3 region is CASNPTGVSHSPLHF. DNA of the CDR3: TGTGCCAGCAATCCAACAGGGGTGAGTCATTCACCCCTCCACTTT.

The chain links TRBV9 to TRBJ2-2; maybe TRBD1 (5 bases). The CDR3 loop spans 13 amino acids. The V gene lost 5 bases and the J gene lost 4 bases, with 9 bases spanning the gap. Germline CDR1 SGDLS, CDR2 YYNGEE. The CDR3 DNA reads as TGTGCCAGCAGTCTAGGGGTCACCGGGGAGCTGTTTTTT. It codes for CASSLGVTGELFF.

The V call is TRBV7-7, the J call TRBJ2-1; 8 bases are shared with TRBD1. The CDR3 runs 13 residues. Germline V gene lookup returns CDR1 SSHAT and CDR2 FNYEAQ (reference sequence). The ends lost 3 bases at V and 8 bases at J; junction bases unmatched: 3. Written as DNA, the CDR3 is TGTGCCAGCAGCTTTGACAGGGGCCATGAGCAGTTCTTC. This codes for CASSFDRGHEQFF. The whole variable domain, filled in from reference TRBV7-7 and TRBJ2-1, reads GAGVSQSPRYKVTKRGQDVTLRCDPISSHATLYWYQQALGQGPEFLTYFNYEAQPDKSGLPSDRFSAERPEGSISTLTIQRTEQRDSAMYRCASSFDRGHEQFFGPGTRLTVL.

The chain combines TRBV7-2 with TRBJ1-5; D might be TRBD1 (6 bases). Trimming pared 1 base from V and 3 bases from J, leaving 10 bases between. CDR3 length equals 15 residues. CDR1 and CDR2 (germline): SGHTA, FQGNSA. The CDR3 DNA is TGTGCCAGCAGCTTAGTGGGGGGGCTCAATCAGCCCCAGCATTTT. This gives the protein CASSLVGGLNQPQHF.

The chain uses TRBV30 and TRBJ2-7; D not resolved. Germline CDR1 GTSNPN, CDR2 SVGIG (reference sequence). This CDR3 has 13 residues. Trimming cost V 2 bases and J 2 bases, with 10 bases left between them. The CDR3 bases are TGTGCCTGGAGTAGAATCAGCCCCTACGAGCAGTACTTC. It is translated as CAWSRISPYEQYF.